The rows below give T cell receptor beta chains drawn from one sample of a study of blood T cells in healthy people across ages. In TCRdb, the 5' RACE reads were re-called with MiXCR into one record per CDR3 protein. The sample records roughly 2 million distinct CDR3 sequences, around half being singletons. The sample taken for sequencing was blood. These receptors originate from a woman in her 40s in good health. The CDR3 runs from the conserved cysteine through the conserved F or W. The D gene is left open where the match is weak. Size is omitted from some rows. Given values are once, few, many or a class for expanded clones.

abundance: NA
len: 17
v_gene: TRBV27
d_gene: NA
j_gene: TRBJ2-5
CDR3aa: CASSRRFYMRIRETQYF
CDR3nt: TGTGCCAGCAGCCGCCGTTTTTATATGAGGATTAGAGAGACCCAGTACTTC

abundance: NA
len: 17
v_gene: TRBV9
d_gene: NA
j_gene: TRBJ2-3
CDR3aa: CASSAERVPRGTDTQYF
CDR3nt: TGTGCCAGCAGCGCCGAGAGGGTCCCCCGGGGGACAGATACGCAGTATTTT

abundance: NA
len: 13
v_gene: TRBV4-3
d_gene: TRBD1
j_gene: TRBJ2-3
CDR3aa: CANSRDRESTQYF
CDR3nt: TGCGCCAACAGCAGGGACAGGGAAAGTACGCAGTATTTT

abundance: few
len: 14
v_gene: TRBV13
d_gene: TRBD1
j_gene: TRBJ2-5
CDR3aa: CASRTGPAQETQYF
CDR3nt: TGTGCCAGCAGGACAGGGCCAGCTCAAGAGACCCAGTACTTC

abundance: NA
len: 15
v_gene: TRBV27
d_gene: NA
j_gene: TRBJ2-7
CDR3aa: CASSFGGGPFGEQYF
CDR3nt: TGTGCCAGCAGTTTCGGGGGAGGACCGTTCGGGGAGCAGTACTTC

abundance: NA
len: 15
v_gene: TRBV5-5
d_gene: NA
j_gene: TRBJ1-4
CDR3aa: CASSWGPRAEEKLFF
CDR3nt: TGTGCCAGCAGCTGGGGGCCTAGGGCGGAGGAAAAACTGTTTTTT

abundance: NA
len: 13
v_gene: TRBV5-1
d_gene: NA
j_gene: TRBJ1-2
CDR3aa: CASSPEEGLGYTF
CDR3nt: TGCGCCAGCAGCCCGGAGGAGGGACTTGGCTACACCTTC

abundance: NA
len: 14
v_gene: TRBV5-1
d_gene: TRBD1
j_gene: TRBJ2-1
CDR3aa: CASSFRQGSDEQFF
CDR3nt: TGCGCCAGCAGCTTCCGACAGGGTTCTGATGAGCAGTTCTTC

abundance: NA
len: 14
v_gene: TRBV20-1
d_gene: TRBD1
j_gene: TRBJ1-6
CDR3aa: CSAKNQGAESPLHF
CDR3nt: TGCAGTGCCAAAAATCAGGGGGCGGAATCACCCCTCCACTTT

abundance: NA
len: 15
v_gene: TRBV9
d_gene: TRBD1
j_gene: TRBJ2-5
CDR3aa: CASSEGAYSQETQYF
CDR3nt: TGTGCCAGCAGCGAGGGGGCATATTCACAAGAGACCCAGTACTTC

abundance: NA
len: 15
v_gene: TRBV7-6
d_gene: NA
j_gene: TRBJ2-3
CDR3aa: CASSLPGQITDTRYF
CDR3nt: TGTGCCAGCAGCTTACCGGGACAAATCACAGATACGCGGTATTTT

abundance: few
len: 14
v_gene: TRBV29-1
d_gene: NA
j_gene: TRBJ2-4
CDR3aa: CSVPGGSAKNIQYF
CDR3nt: TGCAGCGTGCCCGGGGGTAGCGCCAAAAACATTCAGTACTTC

abundance: once
len: 16
v_gene: TRBV10-3
d_gene: TRBD1
j_gene: TRBJ2-4
CDR3aa: CAISGTGAEAKNIQYF
CDR3nt: TGTGCCATCAGCGGTACAGGGGCCGAAGCCAAAAACATTCAGTACTTC

abundance: once
len: 18
v_gene: TRBV4-2
d_gene: NA
j_gene: TRBJ2-6
CDR3aa: CASSQEGSYLSGANVLTF
CDR3nt: TGTGCCAGCAGCCAAGAGGGCAGCTATCTATCTGGGGCCAACGTCCTGACTTTC